This T cell receptor beta chain originates from a study of Graves' ophthalmopathy and Graves' hyperthyroidism. Study-wide results and caveats: Thyroid clonotypes that were expanded above 0.001 frequency mostly also appeared in blood.

This clonotype was detected ten times or more. Its antigen is still unknown. Patients were excluded if they had other autoimmune diseases or uncontrolled infections, and likewise if pregnancy or lactation applied. The study amplified TCR beta CDR3 regions using RNA transcripts. In the first round, RT-PCR was carried out with HTBI primers, and a multiplex PCR formed the second round. A single record per CDR3 protein comes from TCRdb applying MiXCR to the multiplex PCR reads. The sample has about 170,000 distinct CDR3 sequences, 30% to 45% seen once. CDR1 is SGHRS and CDR2 is YFSETQ in the germline V gene. This CDR3 has 14 amino acids. Germline trimming cut 2 bases from V and 5 bases from J; bases unmatched to any gene: 6.

The TCR comes from a woman in her thirties or forties with Graves' ophthalmopathy. The chain recombines TRBV5-1 with TRBJ2-7; 8 bases align to TRBD1. The sequenced sample consisted of peripheral blood. In nucleotides, the CDR3 is TGCGCCAGCAGCTTTGCAGGGGGCGTCGACGAGCAGTACTTC. As protein: CASSFAGGVDEQYF.